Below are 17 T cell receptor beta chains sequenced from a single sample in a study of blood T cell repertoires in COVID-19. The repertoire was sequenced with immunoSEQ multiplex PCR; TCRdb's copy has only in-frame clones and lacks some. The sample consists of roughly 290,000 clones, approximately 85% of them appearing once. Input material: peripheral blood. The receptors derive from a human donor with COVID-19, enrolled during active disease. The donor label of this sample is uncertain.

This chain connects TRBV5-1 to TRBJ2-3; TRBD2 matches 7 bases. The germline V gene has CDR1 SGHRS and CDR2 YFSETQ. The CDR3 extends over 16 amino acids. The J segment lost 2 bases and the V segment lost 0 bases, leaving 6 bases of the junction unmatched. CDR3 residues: CASSLVTSVFTDTQYF. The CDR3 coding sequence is TGCGCCAGCAGCTTGGTAACTAGCGTTTTCACAGATACGCAGTATTTT. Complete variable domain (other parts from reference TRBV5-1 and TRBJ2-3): KAGVTQTPRYLIKTRGQQVTLSCSPISGHRSVSWYQQTPGQGLQFLFEYFSETQRNKGNFPGRFSGRQFSNSRSEMNVSTLELGDSALYLCASSLVTSVFTDTQYFGPGTRLTVL.

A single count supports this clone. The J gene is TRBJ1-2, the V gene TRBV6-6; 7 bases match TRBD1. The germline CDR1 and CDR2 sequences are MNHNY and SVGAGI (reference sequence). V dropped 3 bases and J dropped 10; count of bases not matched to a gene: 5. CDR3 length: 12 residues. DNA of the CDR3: TGTGCCAGCAGTTATTCGACAGGGCCCTACACCTTC. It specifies CASSYSTGPYTF.

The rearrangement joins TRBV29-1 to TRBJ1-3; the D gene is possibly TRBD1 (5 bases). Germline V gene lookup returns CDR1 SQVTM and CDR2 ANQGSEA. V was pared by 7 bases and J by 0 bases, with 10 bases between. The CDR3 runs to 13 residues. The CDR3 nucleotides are TGCAGCGCAGGGACTGGCTCTGGAAACACCATATATTTT. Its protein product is CSAGTGSGNTIYF.

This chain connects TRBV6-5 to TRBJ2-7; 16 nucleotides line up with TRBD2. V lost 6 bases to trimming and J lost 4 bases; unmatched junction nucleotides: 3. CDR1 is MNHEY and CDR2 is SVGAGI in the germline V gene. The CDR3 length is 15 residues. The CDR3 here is CASRGTSGRVYEQYF. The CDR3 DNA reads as TGTGCCAGCAGGGGGACTAGCGGGAGGGTGTACGAGCAGTACTTC.

The DNA of the CDR3 is TGTGCCTCGAAGGCGAGGGACGAGCAGTACTTC. Translated, it gives CASKARDEQYF. The chain recombines TRBV6-5 with TRBJ2-7, with D tentatively TRBD2 (5 bases). The CDR3 consists of 11 residues. CDR1 MNHEY and CDR2 SVGAGI come from the germline V gene. The V end was cut by 11 bases, the J end by 5 bases, with 13 bases between.

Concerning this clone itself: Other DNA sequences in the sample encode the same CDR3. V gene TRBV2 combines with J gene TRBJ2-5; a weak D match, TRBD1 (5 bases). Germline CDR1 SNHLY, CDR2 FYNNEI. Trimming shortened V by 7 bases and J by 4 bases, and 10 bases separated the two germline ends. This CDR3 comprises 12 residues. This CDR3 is CASIGVGETQYF. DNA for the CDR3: TGTGCCAGCATAGGGGTCGGAGAGACCCAGTACTTC.

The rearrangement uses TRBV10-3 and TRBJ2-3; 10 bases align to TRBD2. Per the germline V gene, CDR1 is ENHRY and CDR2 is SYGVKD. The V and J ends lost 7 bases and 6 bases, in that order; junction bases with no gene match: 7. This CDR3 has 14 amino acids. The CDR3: CAIMGLAGADTQYF. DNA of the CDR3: TGTGCCATCATGGGGCTAGCGGGAGCCGATACGCAGTATTTT.

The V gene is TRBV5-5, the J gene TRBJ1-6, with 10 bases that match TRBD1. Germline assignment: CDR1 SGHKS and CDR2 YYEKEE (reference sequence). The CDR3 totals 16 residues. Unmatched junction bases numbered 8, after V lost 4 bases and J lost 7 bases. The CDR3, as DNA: TGTGCCAGCAGCCCTACCTTGGACAGGGGGAATTCACCCCTCCACTTT. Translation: CASSPTLDRGNSPLHF.

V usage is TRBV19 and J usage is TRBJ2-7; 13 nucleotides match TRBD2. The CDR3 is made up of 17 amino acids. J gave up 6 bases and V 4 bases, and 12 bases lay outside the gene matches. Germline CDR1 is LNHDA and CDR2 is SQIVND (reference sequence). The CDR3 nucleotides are TGTGCCAGTAGTACCAGACCAGGGACTAGCGGGACCCCCGAGCAGTACTTC. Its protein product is CASSTRPGTSGTPEQYF.

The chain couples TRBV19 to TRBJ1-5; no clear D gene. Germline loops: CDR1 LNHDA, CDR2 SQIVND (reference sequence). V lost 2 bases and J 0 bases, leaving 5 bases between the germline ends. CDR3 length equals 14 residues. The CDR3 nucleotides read TGTGCCAGTAGTATATCCTATAGCAATCAGCCCCAGCATTTT. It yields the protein CASSISYSNQPQHF.

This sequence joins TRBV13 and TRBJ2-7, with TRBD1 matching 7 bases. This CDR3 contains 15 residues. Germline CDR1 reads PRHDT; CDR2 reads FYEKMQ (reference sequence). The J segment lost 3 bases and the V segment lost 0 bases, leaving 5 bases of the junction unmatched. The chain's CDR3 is CASSLGGTVDYEQYF. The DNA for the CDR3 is TGTGCCAGCAGCTTAGGGGGGACAGTAGACTACGAGCAGTACTTC. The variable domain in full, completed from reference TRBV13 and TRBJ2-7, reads AAGVIQSPRHLIKEKRETATLKCYPIPRHDTVYWYQQGPGQDPQFLISFYEKMQSDKGSIPDRFSAQQFSDYHSELNMSSLELGDSALYFCASSLGGTVDYEQYFGPGTRLTVT.

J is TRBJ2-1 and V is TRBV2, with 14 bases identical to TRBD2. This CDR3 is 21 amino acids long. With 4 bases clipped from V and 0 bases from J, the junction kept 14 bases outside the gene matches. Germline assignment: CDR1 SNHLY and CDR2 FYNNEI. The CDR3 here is CASSVGPGTSGRASSYNEQFF. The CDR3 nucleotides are TGTGCCAGCAGTGTAGGTCCCGGGACTAGCGGGAGAGCGAGCTCCTACAATGAGCAGTTCTTC.

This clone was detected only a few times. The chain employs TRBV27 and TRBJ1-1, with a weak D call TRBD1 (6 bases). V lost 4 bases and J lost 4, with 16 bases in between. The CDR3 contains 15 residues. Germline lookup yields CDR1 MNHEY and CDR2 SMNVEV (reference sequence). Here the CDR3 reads CASSSNRVGVTEAFF. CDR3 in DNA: TGTGCCAGCAGTTCTAACAGGGTTGGCGTCACTGAAGCTTTCTTT.

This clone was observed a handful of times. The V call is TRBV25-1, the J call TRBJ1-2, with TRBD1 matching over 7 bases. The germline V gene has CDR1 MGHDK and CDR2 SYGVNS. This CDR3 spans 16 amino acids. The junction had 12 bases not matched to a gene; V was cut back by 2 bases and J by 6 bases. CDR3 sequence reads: CASSEISGQIGHGYTF. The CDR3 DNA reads TGTGCCAGCAGTGAAATTTCGGGACAGATCGGTCATGGCTACACCTTC.

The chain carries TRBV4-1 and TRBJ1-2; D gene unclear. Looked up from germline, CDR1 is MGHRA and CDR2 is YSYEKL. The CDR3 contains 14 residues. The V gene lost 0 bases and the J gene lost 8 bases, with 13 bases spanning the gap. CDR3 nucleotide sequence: TGCGCCAGCAGCCAAGATGAGACACCCTGGGGCTACACCTTC. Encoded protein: CASSQDETPWGYTF.

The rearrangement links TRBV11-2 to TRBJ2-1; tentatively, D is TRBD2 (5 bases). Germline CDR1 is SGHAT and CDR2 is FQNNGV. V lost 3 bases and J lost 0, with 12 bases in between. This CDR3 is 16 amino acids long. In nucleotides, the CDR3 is TGTGCCAGCAGCTTGGAGCCGGCGGGCTCCTACAATGAGCAGTTCTTC. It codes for CASSLEPAGSYNEQFF.

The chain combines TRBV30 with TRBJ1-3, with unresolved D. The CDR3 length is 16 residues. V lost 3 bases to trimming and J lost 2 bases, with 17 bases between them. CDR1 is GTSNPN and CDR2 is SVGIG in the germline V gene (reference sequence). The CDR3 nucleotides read TGTGCCTGGAGCATCCCCGGAGCGGCAGCTGGAAACACCATATATTTT. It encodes CAWSIPGAAAGNTIYF.